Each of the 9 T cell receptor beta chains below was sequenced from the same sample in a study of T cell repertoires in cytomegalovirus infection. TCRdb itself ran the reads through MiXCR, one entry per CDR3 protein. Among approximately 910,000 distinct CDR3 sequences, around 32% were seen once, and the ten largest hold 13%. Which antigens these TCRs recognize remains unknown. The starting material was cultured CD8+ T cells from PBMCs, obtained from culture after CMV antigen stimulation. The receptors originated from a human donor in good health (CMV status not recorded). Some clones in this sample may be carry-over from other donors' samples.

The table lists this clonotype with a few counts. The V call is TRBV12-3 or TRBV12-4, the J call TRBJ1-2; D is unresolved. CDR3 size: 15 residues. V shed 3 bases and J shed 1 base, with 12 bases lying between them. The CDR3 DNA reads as TGTGCCAGCAGTTTTCGACTCGAACATAACTATGGCTACACCTTC. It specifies CASSFRLEHNYGYTF.

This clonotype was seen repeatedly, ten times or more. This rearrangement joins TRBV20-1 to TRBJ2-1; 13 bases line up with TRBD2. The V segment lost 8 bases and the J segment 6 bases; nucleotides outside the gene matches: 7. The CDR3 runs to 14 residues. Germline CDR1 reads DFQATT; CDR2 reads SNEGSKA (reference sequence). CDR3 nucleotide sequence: TGCAGTTTGACTAGCGGGGGGCCCGGCAATGAGCAGTTCTTC. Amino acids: CSLTSGGPGNEQFF.

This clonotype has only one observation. CDR3 region: CASSSAPGQDNQPQHF. CDR3 sequence (DNA): TGTGCCAGCAGCTCTGCCCCGGGACAGGACAATCAGCCCCAGCATTTT. The J gene is TRBJ1-5, the V gene TRBV7-6, with TRBD1 matching over 8 bases. The germline gives CDR1 SGHVS, CDR2 FNYEAQ. Trimming at V came to 4 bases and at J to 3 bases, leaving 8 bases not matched to a gene. The CDR3 runs to 16 residues.

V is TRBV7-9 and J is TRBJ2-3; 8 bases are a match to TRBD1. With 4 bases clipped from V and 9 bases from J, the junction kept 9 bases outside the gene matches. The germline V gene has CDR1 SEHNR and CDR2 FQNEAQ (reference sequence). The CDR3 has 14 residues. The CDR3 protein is CASSSPQGQGTQYF. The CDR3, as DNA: TGTGCCAGCAGCTCTCCCCAAGGACAGGGCACGCAGTATTTT.

In DNA form, the CDR3 reads TGCGCCAGCAGCTTAACTCAGGACTCTGGGGCCAACGTCCTGACTTTC. It codes for CASSLTQDSGANVLTF. The chain recombines TRBV5-1 with TRBJ2-6; D gene ambiguous. CDR1 and CDR2 (germline): SGHRS, YFSETQ. This CDR3 is built from 16 residues. V dropped 2 bases and J dropped 0 bases, with 9 bases sitting between them.

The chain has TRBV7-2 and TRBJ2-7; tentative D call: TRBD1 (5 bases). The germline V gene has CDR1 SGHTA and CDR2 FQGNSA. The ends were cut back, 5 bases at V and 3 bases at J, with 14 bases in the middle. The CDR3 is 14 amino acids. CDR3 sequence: CASSPLRQGYEQYF. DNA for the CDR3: TGTGCCAGCAGCCCACTAAGGCAGGGCTACGAGCAGTACTTC.

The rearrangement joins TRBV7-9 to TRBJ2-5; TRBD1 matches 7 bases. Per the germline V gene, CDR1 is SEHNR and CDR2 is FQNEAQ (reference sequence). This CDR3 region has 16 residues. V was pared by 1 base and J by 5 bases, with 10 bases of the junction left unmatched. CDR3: CASSLGRQGFRETQYF. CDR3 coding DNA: TGTGCCAGCAGCTTAGGCAGACAGGGCTTCAGGGAGACCCAGTACTTC.

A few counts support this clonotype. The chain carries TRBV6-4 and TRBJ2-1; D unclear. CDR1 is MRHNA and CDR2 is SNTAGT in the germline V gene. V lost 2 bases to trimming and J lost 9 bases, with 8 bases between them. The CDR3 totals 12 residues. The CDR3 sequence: CASSDPWGEQFF. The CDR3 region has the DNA TGTGCCAGCAGTGACCCATGGGGTGAGCAGTTCTTC.

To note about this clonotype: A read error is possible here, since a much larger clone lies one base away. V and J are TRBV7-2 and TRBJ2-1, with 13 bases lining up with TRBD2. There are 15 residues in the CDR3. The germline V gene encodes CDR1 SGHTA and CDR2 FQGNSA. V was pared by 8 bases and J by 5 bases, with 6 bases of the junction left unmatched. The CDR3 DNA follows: TGTGCCAGCGGCACCGGACTAGCGGGGGACAATGAGCAGTTCTTC. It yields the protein CASGTGLAGDNEQFF.